Listed here are 20 T cell receptor beta chains from one sample, sequenced in a study of T-cell reconstitution after alpha-beta-depleted transplantation in children. Using unique molecular identifiers, the investigators prepared the TCRbeta library. TCRdb re-called the PCR reads through MiXCR, storing one row per CDR3 protein. The repertoire consists of under 300,000 distinct CDR3 sequences, with around a tenth occurring once and the leading ten covering around 22%. Source: peripheral blood, taken 180 days after TCRalphabeta/CD19-depleted stem cell transplant. These receptors were collected from a male patient aged 2 to 9 who had a stem cell transplant for chronic granulomatous disease, so the T cells may come from the graft donor.

This clonotype has at least ten counts. The chain links TRBV9 to TRBJ2-5; 7 nucleotides align to TRBD2. Trimming took 0 bases from V and 5 from J; bases not matched to a gene: 10. The CDR3 totals 16 residues. Germline V lookup: CDR1 SGDLS, CDR2 YYNGEE. The CDR3 loop is CASSVAPGLVTETQYF. The CDR3 DNA reads TGTGCCAGCAGCGTAGCACCCGGACTAGTTACGGAGACCCAGTACTTC.

This clonotype was seen ten or more times. Here the CDR3 reads CASSRTRDSVYEQYF. DNA for the CDR3: TGTGCCAGCAGCCGGACCCGGGACAGCGTCTACGAGCAGTACTTC. The rearrangement links TRBV11-2 to TRBJ2-7; 7 nucleotides match TRBD1. Germline CDR1 SGHAT, CDR2 FQNNGV. Trimming cost V 5 bases and J 3 bases; bases outside gene matches: 10. This CDR3 comprises 15 residues.

A note on this clonotype: Being one base from a much bigger clone, this may be a read error. This chain connects TRBV5-1 to TRBJ2-7, with D perhaps matching TRBD1 (6 bases). Germline CDR1 reads SGHRS; CDR2 reads YFSETQ. Trimming stripped 9 bases from V and 4 bases from J, with 14 bases between. The CDR3 contains 12 residues. In DNA, the CDR3 is TGCGCCATCAGTCACGACAGGTACGAGCAGTACTTC. Translated: CAISHDRYEQYF.

This clonotype has ten or more counts. This sequence joins TRBV7-2 and TRBJ2-5, with D perhaps TRBD1 (5 bases). V was shortened by 5 bases and J by 2 bases, with 6 bases between the two germline ends. Germline V lookup: CDR1 SGHTA, CDR2 FQGNSA. CDR3 length: 12 amino acids. This CDR3 is CASSDRQETQYF. In DNA, the CDR3 is TGTGCCAGCAGCGACAGACAAGAGACCCAGTACTTC.

The J gene is TRBJ1-3, the V gene TRBV29-1; a possible D gene is TRBD1 (5 bases). CDR1 is SQVTM and CDR2 is ANQGSEA in the germline V gene. V lost 0 bases to trimming and J lost 2 bases, with 8 bases between them. The CDR3 contains 14 residues. The DNA of the CDR3 is TGCAGCGTTGAAGAGGGGGGGACTGGAAACACCATATATTTT. This encodes CSVEEGGTGNTIYF.

This clonotype appeared many times. V is TRBV12-3 or TRBV12-4 and J is TRBJ2-7; 9 bases are shared with TRBD1. Germline trimming cut 2 bases from V and 4 bases from J; bases unmatched to any gene: 9. CDR3 length equals 16 residues. The CDR3 coding sequence is TGTGCCAGCAGTTTACGAGCTCGGGACAGGGTATACGAGCAGTACTTC. Protein sequence: CASSLRARDRVYEQYF.

This clonotype showed up many times. This chain uses TRBV7-6 with TRBJ2-1; D might be TRBD1 (6 bases). Germline V gives CDR1 SGHVS, CDR2 FNYEAQ. V lost 1 base and J 15 bases, leaving 16 bases between the germline ends. The CDR3 covers 13 residues. DNA for the CDR3: TGTGCCAGCAGCTTAGGGGAACAGGGAGTGGCGTTCTTC. This sequence encodes CASSLGEQGVAFF.

The sample holds many counts of this clonotype. V usage is TRBV29-1 and J usage is TRBJ2-1; 9 nucleotides agree with TRBD1. The germline gives CDR1 SQVTM, CDR2 ANQGSEA. The V segment lost 2 bases and the J segment 5 bases; nucleotides outside the gene matches: 4. The CDR3 covers 14 residues. The CDR3 protein is CSVERDRANNEQFF. The DNA for the CDR3 is TGCAGCGTTGAAAGGGACAGGGCCAACAATGAGCAGTTCTTC.

As to this clonotype: A far larger clone is just one base off, so this is likely a read error. The chain links TRBV27 to TRBJ2-7; D is undetermined. CDR3 length equals 13 residues. Germline CDR1 reads MNHEY; CDR2 reads SMNVEV (reference sequence). In DNA, the CDR3 is TGTGCCAGCAGTTTCGGACCATCCTACGAGCTGTACTTC. Translated: CASSFGPSYELYF.

V gene TRBV7-2 combines with J gene TRBJ2-7; D call uncertain. Germline lookup yields CDR1 SGHTA and CDR2 FQGNSA. With 7 bases removed from V and 7 bases from J, the gap between germline ends came to 17 bases. The CDR3 is 13 amino acids. This CDR3 is CASTNGPLREQYF. The CDR3 DNA is TGTGCCAGCACAAACGGACCCCTGAGGGAGCAGTACTTC.

J is TRBJ2-7 and V is TRBV19; no reliable D call. CDR1 and CDR2 from the germline V gene are LNHDA and SQIVND (reference sequence). The CDR3 extends over 14 amino acids. V lost 5 bases and J lost 0, with 11 bases in between. As DNA, the CDR3 is TGTGCCAGTAGTGACATCACAAGCTCCTACGAGCAGTACTTC. Translation: CASSDITSSYEQYF.

In this sample, this clonotype turned up a few times. This rearrangement joins TRBV6-2 or TRBV6-3 to TRBJ2-1, with D unclear. The V and J ends lost 0 bases and 4 bases respectively, with 13 bases between them. CDR1 and CDR2 (germline): MNHEY, SVGEGT. The CDR3 runs 16 residues. This CDR3 reads CASSYSYHTLYNEQFF. The CDR3 DNA sequence: TGTGCCAGCAGTTACTCGTATCACACTTTGTACAATGAGCAGTTCTTC.

This clonotype was picked up many times. The chain is built from TRBV11-3 and TRBJ2-3; TRBD2 matches 14 bases. Germline-derived CDR1 and CDR2 are SGHNT and YENEEA. The CDR3 has 20 amino acids. V was clipped by 7 bases and J by 2 bases; unmatched bases: 17. Written as DNA, the CDR3 is TGTGCCAGCACCGTCGGTTTCGGGACTAGCGGGAGTCCCCCCACAGATACGCAGTATTTT. This translates into CASTVGFGTSGSPPTDTQYF.

This clonotype has ten or more counts. This rearrangement joins TRBV15 to TRBJ2-5; TRBD2 aligns across 10 bases. The germline V gene has CDR1 LNHNV and CDR2 YYDKDF (reference sequence). CDR3 length equals 14 residues. J lost 7 bases, V lost 9 bases, and 11 bases had no gene match. In DNA form, the CDR3 reads TGTGCCACTCTCGAGCGGGGGGGCCGGGGGACCCAGTACTTC. It encodes CATLERGGRGTQYF.

This clonotype was found many times. The chain joins TRBV2 to TRBJ2-6; perhaps TRBD1 as D (5 bases). Trimming took off 7 bases at V and 0 bases at J, with 16 bases between the two ends. Germline V gene data show CDR1 as SNHLY and CDR2 as FYNNEI. The CDR3 covers 17 residues. This CDR3 is CASKGQTSSSGANVLTF. The CDR3 region has the DNA TGTGCCAGCAAGGGGCAGACCTCTAGCTCTGGGGCCAACGTCCTGACTTTC.

This clonotype was seen repeatedly, ten times or more. The chain carries TRBV29-1 and TRBJ2-7; TRBD1 is a possible D gene (6 bases). The CDR3 runs 13 residues. V was cut by 2 bases and J by 0 bases, with 8 bases left in between. Germline V gives CDR1 SQVTM, CDR2 ANQGSEA. The CDR3 loop is CSVEPQGSYEQYF. Written as DNA, the CDR3 is TGCAGCGTTGAACCACAGGGCTCCTACGAGCAGTACTTC.

In this sample, this clonotype turned up many times. This chain connects TRBV20-1 to TRBJ2-1; TRBD2 agrees at 9 bases. From germline, CDR1 is DFQATT and CDR2 SNEGSKA (reference sequence). This CDR3 comprises 13 residues. V shed 5 bases, J shed 5 bases, and the junction held 4 bases outside the gene matches. As DNA, the CDR3 is TGCAGTGCTGAGCGGGGGGCTAACAATGAGCAGTTCTTC. Its translation is CSAERGANNEQFF.

The sample holds many counts of this clonotype. The CDR3: CASREQGANYGYTF. DNA of the CDR3: TGTGCCAGCAGGGAACAGGGGGCGAACTATGGCTACACCTTC. The rearrangement joins TRBV28 to TRBJ1-2; 9 bases map to TRBD1. Germline-derived CDR1 and CDR2 are MDHEN and SYDVKM. V dropped 6 bases and J dropped 2; count of bases not matched to a gene: 4. The CDR3 extends over 14 amino acids.

This clonotype was seen repeatedly, ten times or more. The chain uses TRBV5-1 and TRBJ2-3; TRBD2 agrees at 9 bases. J gave up 1 base and V 4 bases, and 7 bases lay outside the gene matches. Germline CDR1 and CDR2: SGHRS and YFSETQ. The CDR3 is 16 amino acids. CDR3 in amino acids: CASSPARTSGTDTQYF. For the CDR3, the DNA is TGCGCCAGCAGCCCCGCCCGGACTAGCGGCACAGATACGCAGTATTTT.

This clonotype was detected ten times or more. The rearrangement joins TRBV7-2 to TRBJ2-5; the D gene is possibly TRBD1 (6 bases). Trimming took off 5 bases at V and 5 bases at J, with 12 bases between the two ends. The CDR3 extends over 13 amino acids. Per germline, CDR1 SGHTA and CDR2 FQGNSA. The CDR3 is CASSGVRGETQYF. In DNA form, the CDR3 reads TGTGCCAGCAGCGGGGTTAGGGGGGAGACCCAGTACTTC.